This T cell receptor (beta chain) was obtained from a study of CD8 T cells in Susac syndrome. CDR3 length equals 14 residues. J was trimmed by 5 bases and V by 8 bases; bases with no gene match: 4. Looked up from germline, CDR1 is SEHNR and CDR2 is FQNEAQ (reference sequence). RNA, at about 0.5 to 1 ug, was reverse transcribed with random hexamers. TCRdb itself ran the immunoSEQ multiplex PCR reads through MiXCR, one entry per CDR3 protein. The table has 65,000 to 95,000 distinct CDR3 sequences, around 94% seen once. Input material: CD8+ T cells from PBMCs. The TCR comes from a human donor with Susac syndrome. The chain has TRBV7-9 and TRBJ2-2; 11 bases line up with TRBD2. The DNA of the CDR3 is TGTGCCAGCCTAGCGGGAGGACCTACCGGGGAGCTGTTTTTT. This encodes CASLAGGPTGELFF.